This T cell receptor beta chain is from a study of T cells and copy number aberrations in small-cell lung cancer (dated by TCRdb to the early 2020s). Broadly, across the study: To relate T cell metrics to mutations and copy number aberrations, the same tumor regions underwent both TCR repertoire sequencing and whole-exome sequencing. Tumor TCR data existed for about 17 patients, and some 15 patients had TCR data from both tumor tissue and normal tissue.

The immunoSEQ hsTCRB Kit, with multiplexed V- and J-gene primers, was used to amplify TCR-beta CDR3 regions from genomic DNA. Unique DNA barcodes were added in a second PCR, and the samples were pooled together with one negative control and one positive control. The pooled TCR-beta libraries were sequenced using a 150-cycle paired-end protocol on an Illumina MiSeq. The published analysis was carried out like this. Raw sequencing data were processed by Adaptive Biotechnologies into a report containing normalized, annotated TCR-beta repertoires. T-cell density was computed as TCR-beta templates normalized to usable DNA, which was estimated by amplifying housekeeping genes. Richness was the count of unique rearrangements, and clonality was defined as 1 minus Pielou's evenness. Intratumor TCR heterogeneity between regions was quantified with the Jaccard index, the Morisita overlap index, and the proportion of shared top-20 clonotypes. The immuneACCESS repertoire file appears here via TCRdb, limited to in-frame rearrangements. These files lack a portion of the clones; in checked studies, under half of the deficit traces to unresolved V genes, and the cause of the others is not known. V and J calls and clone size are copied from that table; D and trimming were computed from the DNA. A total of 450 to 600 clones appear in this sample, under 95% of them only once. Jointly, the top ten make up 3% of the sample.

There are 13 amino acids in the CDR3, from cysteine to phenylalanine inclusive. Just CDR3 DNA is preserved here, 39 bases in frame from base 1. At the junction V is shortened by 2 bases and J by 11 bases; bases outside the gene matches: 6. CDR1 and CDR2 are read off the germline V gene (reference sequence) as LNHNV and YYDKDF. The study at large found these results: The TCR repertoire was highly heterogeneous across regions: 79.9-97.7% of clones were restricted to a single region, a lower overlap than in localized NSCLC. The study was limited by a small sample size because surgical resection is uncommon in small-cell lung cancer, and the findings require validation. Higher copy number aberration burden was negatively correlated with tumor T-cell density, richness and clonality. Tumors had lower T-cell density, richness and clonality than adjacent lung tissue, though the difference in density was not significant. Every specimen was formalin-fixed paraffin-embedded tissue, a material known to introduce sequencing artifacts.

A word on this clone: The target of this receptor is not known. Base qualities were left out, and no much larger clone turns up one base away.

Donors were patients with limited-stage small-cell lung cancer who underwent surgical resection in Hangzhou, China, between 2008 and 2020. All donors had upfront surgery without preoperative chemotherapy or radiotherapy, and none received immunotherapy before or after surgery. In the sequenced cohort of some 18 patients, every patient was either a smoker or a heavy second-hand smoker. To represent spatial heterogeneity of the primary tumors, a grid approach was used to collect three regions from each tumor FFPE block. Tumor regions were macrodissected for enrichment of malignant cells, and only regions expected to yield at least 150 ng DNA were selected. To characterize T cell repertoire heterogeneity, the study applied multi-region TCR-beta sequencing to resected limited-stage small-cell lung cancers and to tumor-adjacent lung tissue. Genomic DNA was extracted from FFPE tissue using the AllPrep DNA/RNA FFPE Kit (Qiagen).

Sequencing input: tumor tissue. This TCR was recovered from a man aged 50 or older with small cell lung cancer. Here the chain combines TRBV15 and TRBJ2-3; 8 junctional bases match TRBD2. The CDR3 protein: CATSRPGTSRQYF. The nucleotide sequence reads TGTGCCACCAGCAGACCCGGGACTAGTCGGCAGTATTTT.